Below are 20 T cell receptor beta chains sequenced from a single sample in a study of response to subunit inactivated influenza vaccine. MiXCR was run by TCRdb on the RT-PCR reads, yielding one entry per CDR3 protein. In the table there are over 400,000 distinct CDR3 sequences, 9.5% to 12% of which are singletons. The sequenced sample was PBMCs from blood, obtained 45 days after vaccination. These receptors all come from a middle-aged man who received an inactivated influenza vaccine.

In nucleotides, the CDR3 is TGTGCCAGCAGGGGACAGATTCCCTACGAGCAGTACTTC. Its translation is CASRGQIPYEQYF. The rearrangement links TRBV28 to TRBJ2-7; TRBD1 aligns across 7 bases. This CDR3 has 13 residues. V shed 6 bases and J 2 bases; nucleotides not matched to a gene: 4. Germline V CDR1 and CDR2: MDHEN, SYDVKM.

Here the CDR3 DNA reads TGTGCCAGCAGCTTAGATCAGGGTGGCACAGATACGCAGTATTTT. Translated: CASSLDQGGTDTQYF. The chain couples TRBV11-2 to TRBJ2-3; possibly TRBD1 for D (5 bases). The germline V gene encodes CDR1 SGHAT and CDR2 FQNNGV. V lost 0 bases to trimming and J lost 1 base, with 8 bases between them. The CDR3 totals 15 residues.

This sequence joins TRBV6-5 and TRBJ2-5, with a possible D match to TRBD2 (5 bases). V lost 1 base, J lost 5 bases, and 17 bases lay in between. Germline CDR1 reads MNHEY; CDR2 reads SVGAGI. CDR3 length: 16 residues. CDR3 nucleotide sequence: TGTGCCAGCAGTTACTATGGCGGGCCAACGGACGAGACCCAGTACTTC. This translates into CASSYYGGPTDETQYF.

As regards this clonotype: A much bigger clone sits one base away, suggesting this may be a read error. The chain joins TRBV20-1 to TRBJ2-3; D is unclear. The CDR3 sequence is 16 residues long. V gave up 0 bases and J gave up 5 bases, with 18 bases separating them. From germline, CDR1 is DFQATT and CDR2 SNEGSKA (reference sequence). CDR3 sequence reads: CSARDLQPPILDTQYF. CDR3 coding DNA: TGCAGTGCTAGAGATCTTCAGCCTCCCATATTAGATACGCAGTATTTT.

This clonotype has at least ten counts. The chain carries TRBV6-5 and TRBJ2-7; D gene ambiguous. Looked up from germline, CDR1 is MNHEY and CDR2 is SVGAGI. The CDR3 spans 11 residues. Trimming left V 1 base short and J 4 bases short, with 2 bases between. CDR3 bases: TGTGCCAGCAGTTACTTGTACGAGCAGTACTTC. Its protein is CASSYLYEQYF.

This clonotype was observed a few times. The rearrangement uses TRBV18 and TRBJ2-5; 7 bases are a match to TRBD2. The CDR3 runs 14 residues. V lost 2 bases to trimming and J lost 3 bases; unmatched junction nucleotides: 3. CDR1 and CDR2 from the germline V gene are KGHSH and LQKENI. CDR3 residues: CASSPRSGKETQYF. DNA of the CDR3: TGTGCCAGCTCACCAAGAAGCGGGAAAGAGACCCAGTACTTC.

This chain connects TRBV29-1 to TRBJ2-6; D uncertain. Germline V gene lookup returns CDR1 SQVTM and CDR2 ANQGSEA. This CDR3 spans 13 amino acids. V gave up 4 bases and J gave up 0 bases, with 4 bases separating them. The CDR3 reads CSVGSSGANVLTF. In DNA form, the CDR3 reads TGCAGCGTTGGGAGCTCTGGGGCCAACGTCCTGACTTTC.

The V and J genes are TRBV11-1 and TRBJ2-1, with 10 bases fitting TRBD2. The V segment lost 3 bases and the J segment 4 bases; nucleotides outside the gene matches: 6. This CDR3 has 16 amino acids. The germline V gene has CDR1 SGHAT and CDR2 FQDESV (reference sequence). Written as DNA, the CDR3 is TGTGCCAGCAGCTTGATGGGACTAGCGAAATACAATGAGCAGTTCTTC. This encodes CASSLMGLAKYNEQFF. The variable domain in full, completed from reference TRBV11-1 and TRBJ2-1, reads EAEVAQSPRYKITEKSQAVAFWCDPISGHATLYWYRQILGQGPELLVQFQDESVVDDSQLPKDRFSAERLKGVDSTLKIQPAELGDSAMYLCASSLMGLAKYNEQFFGPGTRLTVL.

Many counts were recorded for this clonotype. V gene TRBV10-3 combines with J gene TRBJ2-1; 8 bases match TRBD1. CDR3 length: 15 residues. Trimming took 7 bases from V and 4 from J; bases not matched to a gene: 9. Germline assignment: CDR1 ENHRY and CDR2 SYGVKD. Written as DNA, the CDR3 is TGTGCCATCACCGGAGGGGACAGGACTTACAATGAGCAGTTCTTC. Its protein product is CAITGGDRTYNEQFF.

The genes are TRBV9 and TRBJ1-3, with D possibly matching TRBD1 (5 bases). Germline CDR1 reads SGDLS; CDR2 reads YYNGEE. V lost 0 bases to trimming and J lost 1 base, with 11 bases between them. The CDR3 loop spans 16 amino acids. The CDR3 sequence: CASSVATGGSGNTIYF. For the CDR3, the DNA is TGTGCCAGCAGCGTAGCTACGGGGGGATCTGGAAACACCATATATTTT.

This clonotype has only a few counts. The chain employs TRBV5-1 and TRBJ1-1, with D possibly TRBD1 on 6 matching bases. V gave up 0 bases and J gave up 0 bases, with 18 bases separating them. CDR1 is SGHRS and CDR2 is YFSETQ in the germline V gene. The CDR3 has 18 residues. CDR3 residues: CASSLVQGGGRMNTEAFF. CDR3 DNA sequence: TGCGCCAGCAGCTTGGTGCAGGGAGGGGGAAGAATGAACACTGAAGCTTTCTTT.

This clonotype was seen at least ten times. This chain uses TRBV24-1 with TRBJ2-1, with TRBD2 matching 9 bases. After removal of 4 bases from V and 6 bases from J, the junction contained 6 bases not matched to a gene. The CDR3 runs to 15 residues. CDR1 and CDR2 (germline): KGHDR, SFDVKD. CDR3 residues: CATSDPSGAGNEQFF. The DNA for the CDR3 is TGTGCCACCAGTGACCCTAGCGGGGCGGGCAATGAGCAGTTCTTC.

The chain couples TRBV7-9 to TRBJ2-7; D gene ambiguous. Between the trimmed V and J ends, which lost 0 bases and 6 bases, there was a span of 6 bases. The CDR3 covers 12 residues. Germline loops: CDR1 SEHNR, CDR2 FQNEAQ (reference sequence). The DNA for the CDR3 is TGTGCCAGCAGCTTAGCTCCCGTCGAGCAGTACTTC. Translating gives CASSLAPVEQYF.

This clonotype was detected only a few times. The gene calls are TRBV12-3 or TRBV12-4 and TRBJ2-5, with 10 nucleotides matching TRBD2. The CDR3 totals 15 residues. J lost 2 bases, V lost 3 bases, and 3 bases had no gene match. In nucleotides, the CDR3 is TGTGCCAGCAGTTTGAGAGCGGGGGGGCAAGAGACCCAGTACTTC. Protein: CASSLRAGGQETQYF.

The chain couples TRBV7-2 to TRBJ2-5; possibly TRBD1 for D (6 bases). V shed 4 bases and J shed 4 bases, with 19 bases lying between them. The CDR3 runs 16 residues. CDR1 and CDR2 from the germline V gene are SGHTA and FQGNSA. In DNA form, the CDR3 reads TGTGCCAGCAGCTCTTGGGGCGCAGGGGTTTTAGAGACCCAGTACTTC. Amino acids: CASSSWGAGVLETQYF.

This clonotype was recorded many times. The chain combines TRBV4-1 with TRBJ1-4, with 10 bases fitting TRBD1. The CDR3 has 18 amino acids. With 6 bases clipped from V and 3 bases from J, the junction kept 13 bases outside the gene matches. Germline loops: CDR1 MGHRA, CDR2 YSYEKL. The CDR3, as DNA: TGCGCCAGCAGGTCCGGGACAGGGGCAAGATTAGCTAATGAAAAACTGTTTTTT. Amino acids: CASRSGTGARLANEKLFF.

This clonotype was counted many times. One end of the junction fails to match germline, which may point to a read error. This chain connects TRBV7-7 to TRBJ1-1; D remains unclear. This CDR3 region has 13 residues. The germline V gene encodes CDR1 SSHAT and CDR2 FNYEAQ (reference sequence). The CDR3 loop is CASSLDLRTEAFF. CDR3 DNA: TGTGCTAGCAGCTTAGATCTCCGAACTGAAGCTTTCTTT.

This clonotype was seen a handful of times. The V gene is TRBV12-3 or TRBV12-4, the J gene TRBJ2-1; 8 nucleotides align to TRBD2. Losses at the gene ends were 3 bases for V and 10 bases for J; bases not matched to a gene: 11. The CDR3 extends over 15 amino acids. The CDR3 spells CASSLRLLAGDEQFF. CDR3 sequence (DNA): TGTGCCAGCAGTTTGCGTCTCCTAGCGGGCGACGAGCAGTTCTTC.

The rearrangement joins TRBV29-1 to TRBJ2-5, with D possibly being TRBD1 (5 bases). CDR1 is SQVTM, CDR2 ANQGSEA, per germline. CDR3 size: 11 residues. V dropped 8 bases and J dropped 2 bases, with 9 bases sitting between them. CDR3 DNA: TGCAGCACCCGACAGCAAGAGACCCAGTACTTC. Its protein product is CSTRQQETQYF.

This clonotype turned up a few times. In DNA, the CDR3 is TGCAGCGTTCATCCACAGGTGGGATCCTACAATGAGCAGTTCTTC. This codes for CSVHPQVGSYNEQFF. The gene calls are TRBV29-1 and TRBJ2-1, with D tentatively TRBD1 (5 bases). The germline gives CDR1 SQVTM, CDR2 ANQGSEA. The V and J ends lost 5 bases and 1 base respectively, with 15 bases between them. The CDR3 has 15 residues.